These T cell receptor beta chains were read from a single sample in a study of cytomegalovirus exposure and HLA in healthy donors. Some clones are missing from TCRdb's copy, which holds only in-frame ones; the method was immunoSEQ multiplex PCR. The table shows around 150,000 clones, with approximately 80% occurring only once. Sequenced: PBMCs. These receptors all come from a woman aged 40 to 50 in good health and CMV-seronegative. Both conserved end residues are part of each CDR3. D genes are given only for firm matches. The size of a clone is reported for some rows only, either as once, few or many, or as a class for expanded clones.

NA NA TRBJ2-1 TRBV15 CATSRDRLDPVSNEQFF TGTGCCACCAGCAGAGACAGACTCGACCCCGTTAGCAATGAGCAGTTCTTC
TRBD1 NA TRBJ1-4 TRBV4-3 CASSQGQGAEGEKLFF TGCGCCAGCAGCCAAGGACAGGGGGCGGAAGGTGAAAAACTGTTTTTT
NA NA TRBJ1-5 TRBV2 CASSDPLTRTGQPQHF TGTGCCAGCAGTGACCCCCTAACGCGTACGGGTCAGCCCCAGCATTTT
NA NA TRBJ1-2 TRBV6-5 CASSVTGMGGYTF TGTGCCAGCAGCGTCACAGGGATGGGTGGCTACACCTTC
NA NA TRBJ2-7 TRBV7-2 CASSFSGTPLQYF TGTGCCAGCAGCTTCTCCGGGACTCCTCTCCAGTACTTC
NA NA TRBJ2-5 TRBV4-3 CASSQDLRETQYF TGCGCCAGCAGCCAAGATCTCCGGGAGACCCAGTACTTC
TRBD1 NA TRBJ2-1 TRBV19 CASKMTGRTYNEQFF TGTGCCAGTAAAATGACAGGGCGCACCTACAATGAGCAGTTCTTC
NA NA TRBJ1-4 TRBV6-5 CASSYSVTGVEKLFF TGTGCCAGCAGTTACTCGGTCACGGGGGTTGAAAAACTGTTTTTT
TRBD2 NA TRBJ2-3 TRBV7-2 CASALAGAPDTQYF TGTGCCAGTGCACTAGCGGGAGCCCCAGATACGCAGTATTTT
TRBD1 NA TRBJ1-2 TRBV4-2 CASSQARQGFNYGYTF TGTGCCAGCAGCCAAGCCAGACAGGGTTTTAACTATGGCTACACCTTC
TRBD1 NA TRBJ1-2 TRBV6-1 CASSAQITGATPAVYGYTF TGTGCCAGCAGTGCCCAAATTACAGGGGCCACTCCCGCGGTCTATGGCTACACCTTC
TRBD1 NA TRBJ2-7 TRBV11-3 CASSLVGTGVHEQYF TGTGCCAGCAGCTTAGTAGGGACAGGGGTACACGAGCAGTACTTC
NA once TRBJ1-1 TRBV19 CASSIGLGDMNTEAFF TGTGCCAGTAGTATAGGGTTGGGGGACATGAACACTGAAGCTTTCTTT
TRBD2 few TRBJ2-3 TRBV19 CASKPTSGQWDTQYF TGTGCCAGTAAGCCGACTAGCGGGCAGTGGGATACGCAGTATTTT
TRBD2 NA TRBJ2-7 TRBV6-5 CASSSSGGLAAYEQYF TGTGCCAGCAGTTCCTCGGGGGGGCTAGCGGCTTACGAGCAGTACTTC
NA NA TRBJ2-5 TRBV7-8 CASSLEFSQETQYF TGTGCCAGCAGCTTAGAATTCAGCCAAGAGACCCAGTACTTC
TRBD1 NA TRBJ2-5 TRBV29-1 CSVDPDRGQETQYF TGCAGCGTTGACCCGGACAGGGGGCAAGAGACCCAGTACTTC
NA NA TRBJ2-7 TRBV27 CASSARGGEQYF TGTGCCAGCAGCGCGAGGGGGGGGGAGCAGTACTTC
NA NA TRBJ1-5 TRBV11-3 CASSQNRDQPQHF TGTGCCAGCAGCCAAAACAGGGATCAGCCCCAGCATTTT
TRBD2 many TRBJ2-3 TRBV4-3 CASRPGLEADTQYF TGCGCCAGCAGGCCGGGACTAGAGGCAGATACGCAGTATTTT
TRBD1 NA TRBJ2-7 TRBV7-9 CASSLRDSSYEQYF TGTGCCAGCAGCCTTCGGGACAGCTCCTACGAGCAGTACTTC
NA NA TRBJ1-1 TRBV10-3 CAITRQMNTEAFF TGTGCCATCACGAGACAGATGAACACTGAAGCTTTCTTT
TRBD2 NA TRBJ2-1 TRBV4-1 CASSPRSGGNPNEQFF TGCGCCAGCAGTCCTAGGAGCGGGGGAAACCCCAATGAGCAGTTCTTC
TRBD1 NA TRBJ1-4 TRBV11-3 CASSSRDREEEKLFF TGTGCCAGCAGCTCCCGGGACAGGGAAGAGGAAAAACTGTTTTTT
TRBD1 NA TRBJ2-7 TRBV7-8 CASSLADRVEQYF TGTGCCAGCAGCTTAGCGGACAGGGTCGAGCAGTACTTC
TRBD2 NA TRBJ2-3 TRBV7-2 CASSHTSGSWTDTQYF TGTGCCAGCAGCCATACTAGCGGGAGTTGGACAGATACGCAGTATTTT
TRBD2 NA TRBJ2-5 TRBV9 CASNGGSMYQETQYF TGTGCCAGCAACGGGGGGAGTATGTACCAAGAGACCCAGTACTTC
TRBD1 NA TRBJ2-7 TRBV28 CASSAFGTATYEQYF TGTGCCAGCAGTGCGTTTGGGACAGCAACCTACGAGCAGTACTTC
TRBD2 NA TRBJ2-1 TRBV28 CASSWRGGYNEQFF TGTGCCAGCAGTTGGCGCGGGGGGTACAATGAGCAGTTCTTC
NA NA TRBJ2-1 TRBV11-2 CASSPSGPANEQFF TGTGCCAGCAGTCCAAGCGGGCCAGCGAATGAGCAGTTCTTC
TRBD2 NA TRBJ2-5 TRBV27 CASSLSGGAGETQYF TGTGCCAGCAGTTTATCCGGGGGGGCCGGAGAGACCCAGTACTTC
TRBD2 NA TRBJ2-1 TRBV5-1 CASSFPSGGIHSSYNEQFF TGCGCCAGCAGCTTTCCTAGCGGGGGGATTCATAGCTCCTACAATGAGCAGTTCTTC
NA NA TRBJ2-6 TRBV9 CASSVEHYSGANGLTF TGTGCCAGCAGCGTGGAACACTACTCTGGGGCCAACGGCCTGACTTTC
NA NA TRBJ1-1 TRBV5-8 CASTRRGRAFF TGTGCCAGCACCCGACGGGGGAGAGCTTTCTTT
TRBD1 few TRBJ2-1 TRBV27 CASSWTGPGEQFF TGTGCCAGCAGTTGGACAGGGCCGGGTGAGCAGTTCTTC
NA NA TRBJ2-7 TRBV11-3 CASSLLGQTGFYEQYF TGTGCCAGCAGCTTGCTTGGACAGACGGGGTTCTACGAGCAGTACTTC
NA NA TRBJ2-7 TRBV7-3 CASPGGSSYEQYF TGTGCCAGCCCAGGAGGGAGCTCCTACGAGCAGTACTTC
TRBD2 NA TRBJ2-1 TRBV11-2 CASSPMGAGEYNEQFF TGTGCCAGCAGCCCGATGGGTGCGGGAGAATACAATGAGCAGTTCTTC
TRBD2 NA TRBJ2-3 TRBV30 CAWSRGGDTDTQYF TGTGCCTGGAGCCGCGGGGGGGACACAGATACGCAGTATTTT
TRBD2 NA TRBJ2-5 TRBV2 CASITGLAGGPGETQYF TGTGCCAGCATTACGGGACTAGCGGGGGGGCCGGGAGAGACCCAGTACTTC
TRBD1 NA TRBJ2-1 TRBV11-3 CASSLAGGYGEQFF TGTGCCAGCAGCTTAGCAGGGGGATATGGTGAGCAGTTCTTC